Listed below are T cell receptor beta chains from one sample, sequenced in a study of cytomegalovirus exposure and HLA in healthy donors. Measured with immunoSEQ multiplex PCR; TCRdb has only the in-frame clones, and not every one. Of about 120,000 clones in the sample, 81% were seen once. The sample taken for sequencing was PBMCs. Every receptor here comes from a woman between 35 and 50 years old in good health and CMV-seronegative. The conserved cysteine and the conserved F or W are not part of the CDR3 here. The D gene is left open where the match is weak.

>TRBV5-6|-|TRBJ1-2
ASSPGQGHYGYT
>TRBV19|-|TRBJ1-1
ASSISIPGTEAF
>TRBV7-6|-|TRBJ2-1
ASSLIGGQNNEQF
>TRBV28|TRBD1|TRBJ2-5
ASSTGQLETQY
>TRBV7-9|-|TRBJ1-1
SSSLAGLNTEAF
>TRBV5-4|TRBD1|TRBJ2-1
ASMDRGSSYNEQF
>TRBV27|-|TRBJ2-1
ASSPGVSHEQF
>TRBV7-3|TRBD1|TRBJ1-2
ASSARGGRGIGYGYT
>TRBV7-6|TRBD2|TRBJ2-5
ASSPTPASGSQETQY
>TRBV18|-|TRBJ2-7
ASSPTQTYEQY
>TRBV6-4|TRBD2|TRBJ2-1
ASSGLRGSSYNEQF
>TRBV28|-|TRBJ2-2
ASSLSAAGNTGELF
>TRBV2|-|TRBJ1-1
ASGGGMNTEAF
>TRBV18|-|TRBJ2-2
ASSPGRVNTGELF
>TRBV27|TRBD2|TRBJ2-7
ASSFLSGTYEQY
>TRBV7-2|-|TRBJ2-1
ASSLEDMYNEQF
>TRBV6-5|TRBD1|TRBJ2-7
ASTQGDRPSREQY
>TRBV4-3|-|TRBJ1-1
ASSRKPGTNTEAF